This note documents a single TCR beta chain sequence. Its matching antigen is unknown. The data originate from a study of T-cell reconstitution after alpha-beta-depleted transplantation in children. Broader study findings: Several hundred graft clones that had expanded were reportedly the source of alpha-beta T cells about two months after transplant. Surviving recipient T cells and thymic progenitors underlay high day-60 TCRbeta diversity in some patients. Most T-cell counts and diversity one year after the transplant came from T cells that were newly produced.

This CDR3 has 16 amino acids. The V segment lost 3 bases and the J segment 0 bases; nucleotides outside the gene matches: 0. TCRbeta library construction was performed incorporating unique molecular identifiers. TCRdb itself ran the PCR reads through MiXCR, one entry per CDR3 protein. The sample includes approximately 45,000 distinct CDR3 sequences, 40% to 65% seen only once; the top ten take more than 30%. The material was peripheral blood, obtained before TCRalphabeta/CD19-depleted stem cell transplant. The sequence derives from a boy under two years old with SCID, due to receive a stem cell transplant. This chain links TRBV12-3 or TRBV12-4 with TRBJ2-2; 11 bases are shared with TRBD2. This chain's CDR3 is CASSLTSGANTGELFF. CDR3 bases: TGTGCCAGCAGTTTGACTAGCGGGGCGAACACCGGGGAGCTGTTTTTT.